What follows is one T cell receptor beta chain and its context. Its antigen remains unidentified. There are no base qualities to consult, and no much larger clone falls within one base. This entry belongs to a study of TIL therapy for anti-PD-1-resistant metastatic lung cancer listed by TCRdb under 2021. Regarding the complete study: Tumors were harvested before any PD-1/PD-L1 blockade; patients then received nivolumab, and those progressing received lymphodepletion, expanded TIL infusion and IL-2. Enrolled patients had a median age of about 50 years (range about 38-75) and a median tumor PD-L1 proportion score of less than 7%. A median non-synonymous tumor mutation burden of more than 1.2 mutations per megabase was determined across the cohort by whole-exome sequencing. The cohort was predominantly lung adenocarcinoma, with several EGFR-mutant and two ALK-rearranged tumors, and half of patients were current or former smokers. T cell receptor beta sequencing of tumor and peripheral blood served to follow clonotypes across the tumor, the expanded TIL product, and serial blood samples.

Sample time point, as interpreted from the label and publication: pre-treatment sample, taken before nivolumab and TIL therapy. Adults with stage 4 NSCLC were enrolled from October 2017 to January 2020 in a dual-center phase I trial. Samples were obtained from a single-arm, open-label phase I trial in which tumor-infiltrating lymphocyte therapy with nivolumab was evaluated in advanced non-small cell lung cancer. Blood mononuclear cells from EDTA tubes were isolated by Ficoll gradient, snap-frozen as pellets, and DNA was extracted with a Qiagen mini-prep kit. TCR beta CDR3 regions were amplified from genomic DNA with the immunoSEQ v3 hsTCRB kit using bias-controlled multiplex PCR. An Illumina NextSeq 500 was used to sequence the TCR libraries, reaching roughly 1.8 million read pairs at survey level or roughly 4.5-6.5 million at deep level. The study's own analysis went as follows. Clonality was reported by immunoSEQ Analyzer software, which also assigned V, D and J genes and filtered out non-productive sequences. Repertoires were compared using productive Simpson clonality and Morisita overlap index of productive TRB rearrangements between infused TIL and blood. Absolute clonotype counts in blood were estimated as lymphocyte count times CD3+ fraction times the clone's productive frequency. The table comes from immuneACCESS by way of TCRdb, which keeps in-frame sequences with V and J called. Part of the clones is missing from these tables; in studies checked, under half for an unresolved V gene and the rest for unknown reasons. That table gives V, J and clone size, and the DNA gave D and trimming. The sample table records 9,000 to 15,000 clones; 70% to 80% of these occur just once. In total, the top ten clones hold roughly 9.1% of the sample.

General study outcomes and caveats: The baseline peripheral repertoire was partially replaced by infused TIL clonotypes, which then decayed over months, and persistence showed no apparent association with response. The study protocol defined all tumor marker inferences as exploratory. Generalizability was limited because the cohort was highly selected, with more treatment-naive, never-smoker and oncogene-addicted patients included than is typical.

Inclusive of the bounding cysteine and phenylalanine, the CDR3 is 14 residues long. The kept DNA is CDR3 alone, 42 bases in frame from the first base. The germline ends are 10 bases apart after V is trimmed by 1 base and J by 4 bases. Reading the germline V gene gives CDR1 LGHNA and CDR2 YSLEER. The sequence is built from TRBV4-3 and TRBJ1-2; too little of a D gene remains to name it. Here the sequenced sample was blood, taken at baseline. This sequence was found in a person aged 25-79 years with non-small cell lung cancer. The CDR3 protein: CASSQVETSYGYTF. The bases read TGCGCCAGCAGCCAAGTGGAGACATCCTATGGCTACACCTTC.